This TCR beta chain was retrieved from a study of cytomegalovirus exposure and HLA in healthy donors. Regarding the study as a whole: The authors assumed roughly uniform sequencing depth across donors for presence/absence analyses.

Note on this clone: Its antigen is still unknown.

60 Vbeta and 13 Jbeta primers were used in PCR. Clones were read by immunoSEQ multiplex PCR, and TCRdb kept only the in-frame ones, dropping some. The sample's table shows some 48,000 clones. The sequenced material came from PBMCs. This clonotype was sampled from a woman aged 40 to 50 in good health and CMV-seronegative.

CDR3 sequence (DNA): TGCGCCAGCAGTCCTCCTACCTACGAGCAGTACTTC. Translated: CASSPPTYEQYF. J is TRBJ2-5 and V is TRBV5-1; D gene uncertain. The J call may not be correct, given that the DNA end is closer to TRBJ2-7. This CDR3 region has 12 residues. The germline gives CDR1 SGHRS, CDR2 YFSETQ.